This TCR beta chain was obtained from a study of cytomegalovirus exposure and HLA in healthy donors. Turning to the study itself: It was reported in a later analysis that the same platform had been used for the roughly 130 validation repertoires as for the roughly 700 first-cohort repertoires.

As to this clone: Antigen: not known.

The CDR3 sequence is 14 residues long. Looked up from germline, CDR1 is ENHRY and CDR2 is SYGVKD. Unmatched junction bases numbered 6, after V lost 6 bases and J lost 2 bases. Measured with immunoSEQ multiplex PCR; TCRdb has only the in-frame clones, and not every one. The table shows over 200,000 clones, with around four fifths occurring only once. Study outcomes and limitations: In the 90 to 150 validation repertoires, approximately 94% of cluster scores exceeded 0, per a later analysis. The study flagged about 150 TCR beta chains as cytomegalovirus-associated. Reportedly, diagnosis of cytomegalovirus status by the classifier showed high specificity and sensitivity.

This TCR was sampled from a woman between 18 and 30 years old in good health and CMV-seronegative. Sequences were obtained from PBMCs. The J gene is TRBJ1-2, the V gene TRBV10-3; 7 bases are a match to TRBD1. CDR3 sequence reads: CAISVTGRNYGYTF. The CDR3 DNA sequence: TGTGCCATCAGCGTGACAGGGAGGAACTATGGCTACACCTTC.